This paragraph reports one TCR beta chain. Its antigen is still unknown. This specimen belongs to a study of cytomegalovirus exposure and HLA in healthy donors. The study ran its PCR with 60 Vbeta and 13 Jbeta primers. The method was immunoSEQ multiplex PCR; TCRdb's version includes in-frame clones alone and lacks a portion of them. Here the sample spans under 200,000 clones, more than 75% being singletons. Study findings and constraints: Three chains linked to CMV were shown in vitro to be specific for CMV antigens.

This sequence originates from a girl aged 2 to 9 in good health and CMV-seropositive. Input material: PBMCs.

CDR3 sequence: CASSRPGLAGGRGTDTQYF. DNA for the CDR3: TGCGCCAGCAGCCGGCCGGGACTAGCGGGAGGGAGGGGCACAGATACGCAGTATTTT. This chain connects TRBV4-1 to TRBJ2-3; 16 positions agree with TRBD2. Germline CDR1 and CDR2: MGHRA and YSYEKL. The CDR3 has 19 residues. Germline trimming cut 4 bases from V and 1 base from J; bases unmatched to any gene: 8.